The T cell receptor (beta chain) described here comes from a study of cytomegalovirus exposure and HLA in healthy donors. The CDR3 has 15 residues. The J segment lost 1 base and the V segment lost 6 bases, leaving 9 bases of the junction unmatched. CDR1 and CDR2 (germline): MNHEY, SVGAGI. For this clone: Its antigen remains unidentified.

Study results and caveats: Apparent HLA restriction characterized most CMV-associated TCR beta chains in a later analysis. According to an earlier analysis, most TCR beta V segments yielded productive rearrangements about 87% or about 30% of the time.

Both 60 Vbeta primers and 13 Jbeta primers went into the PCR. TCRdb keeps only in-frame clones here, not all; method: immunoSEQ multiplex PCR. The sample has 150,000 to 200,000 clones, 55% to 70% seen once; the top ten hold 2.5% to 3.5%. The rearrangement joins TRBV6-5 to TRBJ2-7; TRBD1 matches at 7 bases. This clonotype was obtained from a woman between 40 and 55 years old in good health and CMV-seropositive. The sequenced material came from PBMCs. CDR3 sequence (DNA): TGTGCCAGCAGCCCGCTCGGGGACAGATCCTACGAGCAGTACTTC. Protein product: CASSPLGDRSYEQYF.